The source of this T cell receptor (beta chain) is a study of metastatic and nonmetastatic thyroid tumors. Study details: Repertoires from blood and tumor or nodule tissue of malignant and benign thyroid patients were compared. Overall study findings and caveats: A significant increase in TCR beta diversity was reportedly seen in malignant thyroid tumors relative to benign nodules, in blood and tumor.

TCRdb re-clonotyped the PCR reads via MiXCR. The repertoire consists of 30,000 to 35,000 clones, with about a sixth occurring once and the leading ten covering around 3.1%. By proportion, this clone is medium-sized. Its antigen is undetermined. Each patient came to thyroid surgery without any prior treatment (of any kind). The clonotype was recovered from a female donor with papillary thyroid cancer or a benign thyroid nodule (not recorded which). Some clones in this sample may be carry-over from other donors' samples. The sequenced sample was blood.

This chain's CDR3 is CASSPVAGNTEAFF. For the CDR3, the DNA is TGTGCCAGCAGCCCAGTCGCGGGGAACACTGAAGCTTTCTTT. The chain combines TRBV7-8 with TRBJ1-1, with unresolved D. Germline V gives CDR1 SGHVS, CDR2 FQNEAQ. The CDR3 is 14 amino acids. Trimming cost V 5 bases and J 1 base, with 11 bases left between them.